This T cell receptor (beta chain) was obtained from a study of T cells in Graves' hyperthyroidism and ophthalmopathy. Study overall: The initial diagnosis was the point when peripheral blood was collected, ahead of any treatment. The study, taken as a whole, reports: Model-based prediction identified ophthalmopathy a median 6.5 months prior to its onset. Most expanded thyroid clonotypes above 0.001 recurred in blood.

The CDR3 is 14 amino acids. V was cut by 6 bases and J by 1 base, with 13 bases left in between. PBMCs were derived from under 13 ml fresh peripheral blood. Amplified TCR beta CDR3 regions derived from RNA transcripts. Primed by the HTBI set, a first-round RT-PCR was run on the TCR CDR3. TCRdb processed the multiplex PCR reads anew with MiXCR; each CDR3 protein has one entry. This table holds about 410,000 distinct CDR3 sequences, roughly 14% found once. This clonotype came up many times. Its target is unknown. The rearrangement joins TRBV12-3 or TRBV12-4 to TRBJ2-7; D gene uncertain. The receptor was derived from a man aged 18 to 30 with Graves' ophthalmopathy. The sample comprised blood. CDR3 protein: CASSSRAESYEQYF. The CDR3 DNA reads TGTGCCAGCAGCTCACGCGCGGAGTCCTACGAGCAGTACTTC.